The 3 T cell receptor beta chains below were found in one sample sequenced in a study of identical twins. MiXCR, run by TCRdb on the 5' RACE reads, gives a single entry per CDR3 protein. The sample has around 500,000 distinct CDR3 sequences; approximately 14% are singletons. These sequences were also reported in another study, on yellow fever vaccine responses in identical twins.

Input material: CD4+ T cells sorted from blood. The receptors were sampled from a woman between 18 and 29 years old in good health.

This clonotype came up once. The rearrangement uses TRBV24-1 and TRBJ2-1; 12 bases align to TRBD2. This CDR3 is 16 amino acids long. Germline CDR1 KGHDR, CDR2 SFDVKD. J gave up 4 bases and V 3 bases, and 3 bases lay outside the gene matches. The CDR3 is CATSDTGTSGYNEQFF. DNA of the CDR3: TGTGCCACCAGTGATACCGGGACTAGCGGGTACAATGAGCAGTTCTTC.

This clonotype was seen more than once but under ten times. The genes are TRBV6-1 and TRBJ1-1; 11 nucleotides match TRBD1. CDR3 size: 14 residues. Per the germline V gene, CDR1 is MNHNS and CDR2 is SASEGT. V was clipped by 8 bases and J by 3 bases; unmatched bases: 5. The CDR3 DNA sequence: TGTGCCAGCCCCCTGGACAGGGGGCACACTGAAGCTTTCTTT. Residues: CASPLDRGHTEAFF.

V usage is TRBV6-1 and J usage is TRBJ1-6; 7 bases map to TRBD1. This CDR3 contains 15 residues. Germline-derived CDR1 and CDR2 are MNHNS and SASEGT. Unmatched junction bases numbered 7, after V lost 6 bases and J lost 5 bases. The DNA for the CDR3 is TGTGCCAGCAGGTCTCCGGACAGGCATAATTCACCCCTCCACTTT. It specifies CASRSPDRHNSPLHF.